These 12 T cell receptor beta chains were all obtained from the same sample, sequenced in a study of blood T cell repertoires in COVID-19. Generated by immunoSEQ multiplex PCR, the TCRdb table keeps only in-frame clones and is missing some. This sample has about 370,000 clones, with more than 70% found just once. Sequencing input: peripheral blood. The receptors stem from a woman aged 25 to 39 with COVID-19, enrolled during active disease.

V usage is TRBV9 and J usage is TRBJ2-3, with no clear D. Looked up from germline, CDR1 is SGDLS and CDR2 is YYNGEE. Trimming removed 3 bases at V and 5 bases at J, with 7 bases between. The CDR3 loop spans 12 amino acids. The CDR3 sequence: CASSAVRDTQYF. DNA for the CDR3: TGTGCCAGCAGCGCAGTCCGAGATACGCAGTATTTT.

This chain connects TRBV3-1 (or the pseudogene TRBV3-2) to TRBJ1-4, with 12 bases matching TRBD1. CDR3 length equals 15 residues. The ends lost 2 bases at V and 10 bases at J; junction bases unmatched: 5. Germline assignment: CDR1 LGHDT and CDR2 YNNKEL (reference sequence). The CDR3 bases are TGTGCCAGCAGCCAAAGGGACAGGGGGCGAGGAAAACTGTTTTTT. Its translation is CASSQRDRGRGKLFF.

This clone showed up just a few times. This chain joins TRBV27 and TRBJ2-2, with D possibly being TRBD1 (5 bases). V lost 1 base to trimming and J lost 0 bases, with 12 bases between them. This CDR3 is 17 amino acids long. From germline, CDR1 is MNHEY and CDR2 SMNVEV (reference sequence). CDR3 sequence (DNA): TGTGCCAGCAGTTTATTTGGAAGGGGCTCGAACACCGGGGAGCTGTTTTTT. It is translated as CASSLFGRGSNTGELFF.

The V gene is TRBV30, the J gene TRBJ2-5; 10 bases agree with TRBD2. This CDR3 is built from 14 residues. The germline V gene encodes CDR1 GTSNPN and CDR2 SVGIG (reference sequence). With V trimmed by 4 bases and J by 5 bases, 7 bases remained unmatched. CDR3 region: CAWTSGRQGETQYF. Written as DNA, the CDR3 is TGTGCCTGGACTAGCGGGAGACAGGGGGAGACCCAGTACTTC. Based on the CDR3 plus reference TRBV30 and TRBJ2-5, the full variable domain is SQTIHQWPATLVQPVGSPLSLECTVEGTSNPNLYWYRQAAGRGLQLLFYSVGIGQISSEVPQNLSASRPQDRQFILSSKKLLLSDSGFYLCAWTSGRQGETQYFGPGTRLLVL.

The CDR3 spells CARSLSRDRGDLSYEQYF. CDR3 sequence (DNA): TGTGCCAGAAGCTTGTCTCGAGACAGGGGGGACTTGTCCTACGAGCAGTACTTC. The chain uses TRBV5-3 and TRBJ2-7; 9 bases match TRBD1. TRBV5-3 is classed as an ORF, of uncertain function. CDR3 length equals 18 residues. J was trimmed by 1 base and V by 1 base; bases with no gene match: 12.

The chain employs TRBV11-3 and TRBJ2-1; tentative D call: TRBD1 (6 bases). V was clipped by 7 bases and J by 7 bases, with 11 bases between them. The CDR3 is made up of 12 amino acids. CDR1 and CDR2 (germline): SGHNT, YENEEA. CDR3 sequence: CASKGEGNEQFF. In nucleotides, the CDR3 is TGTGCCAGCAAGGGGGAAGGGAATGAGCAGTTCTTC.

This clone was seen a few times. The chain has TRBV2 and TRBJ1-3; the D is unclear. The CDR3 runs 14 residues. The germline V gene encodes CDR1 SNHLY and CDR2 FYNNEI. The germline V and J ends were trimmed by 6 bases and 0 bases, with 9 bases remaining between them. CDR3 in DNA: TGTGCCAGCAGCCTCTCCCGCTCTGGAAACACCATATATTTT. This translates into CASSLSRSGNTIYF.

The chain couples TRBV10-2 to TRBJ2-3, with 7 bases fitting TRBD2. Germline trimming cut 8 bases from V and 4 bases from J; bases unmatched to any gene: 18. CDR1 and CDR2 (germline): WSHSY, SAAADI. This CDR3 spans 17 amino acids. CDR3 nucleotides: TGCGCCAGCCGTAGCGGTTGGGGGAGGGAGCTAGCAGATACGCAGTATTTT. Translation: CASRSGWGRELADTQYF.

The chain uses TRBV7-3 and TRBJ2-5; TRBD1 aligns across 7 bases. The CDR3 loop spans 17 amino acids. The germline gives CDR1 SGHTA, CDR2 FQGTGA. The V and J ends lost 5 bases and 0 bases, in that order; junction bases with no gene match: 12. The CDR3 sequence is CASSLRAGTDDQETQYF. The CDR3 bases are TGTGCCAGCAGCCTCCGGGCCGGGACAGACGACCAAGAGACCCAGTACTTC.

The V and J genes are TRBV5-1 and TRBJ1-2; D may be TRBD1 (6 bases). V was shortened by 2 bases and J by 8 bases, with 19 bases between the two germline ends. The CDR3 spans 15 residues. The germline CDR1 and CDR2 sequences are SGHRS and YFSETQ. The CDR3 DNA sequence: TGCGCCAGCAGCTTAACAGGGAGGGCGGAGGCGGGCTACACCTTC. The encoded protein is CASSLTGRAEAGYTF.

The table lists this clone with a few counts. The chain recombines TRBV7-9 with TRBJ1-5; D not certain. CDR3 length equals 14 residues. Germline CDR1 SEHNR, CDR2 FQNEAQ (reference sequence). V lost 6 bases and J lost 1, with 10 bases in between. CDR3 nucleotides: TGTGCCAGCAGTTCCGACGGGAGCAATCAGCCCCAGCATTTT. It codes for CASSSDGSNQPQHF.

V gene TRBV5-4 combines with J gene TRBJ2-2; the match to TRBD2 covers 10 bases. The CDR3 has 16 residues. Germline V lookup: CDR1 SGHNT, CDR2 YYREEE (reference sequence). V lost 4 bases, J lost 7 bases, and 10 bases stayed unmatched. The CDR3 DNA is TGTGCCAGCAGCCTGGTTAGCGGGAGGAGTTACGGGGAGCTGTTTTTT. It encodes CASSLVSGRSYGELFF. The entire variable domain, with the rest obtained from reference TRBV5-4 and TRBJ2-2, is as follows: ETGVTQSPTHLIKTRGQQVTLRCSSQSGHNTVSWYQQALGQGPQFIFQYYREEENGRGNFPPRFSGLQFPNYSSELNVNALELDDSALYLCASSLVSGRSYGELFFGEGSRLTVL.